This T cell receptor beta chain comes out of a study of blood T cell repertoires in COVID-19. At the level of the study: Samples representing acute and convalescent COVID-19 were sourced from the United States, Italy and Spain.

The CDR3 runs to 15 residues. Per the germline V gene, CDR1 is SGDLS and CDR2 is YYNGEE. V gave up 0 bases and J gave up 0 bases, with 10 bases separating them. Sequencing used immunoSEQ multiplex PCR; TCRdb keeps in-frame clones, though not all of them. The sample consists of around 330,000 clones, around 88% of them appearing once. Specimen: peripheral blood. The receptor was isolated from a woman under 40 with COVID-19, enrolled during active disease. The gene calls are TRBV9 and TRBJ2-7, with D perhaps TRBD1 (5 bases). Here the CDR3 DNA reads TGTGCCAGCAGCGTAGGAACAGGAGTCTCCTACGAGCAGTACTTC. Translation: CASSVGTGVSYEQYF.